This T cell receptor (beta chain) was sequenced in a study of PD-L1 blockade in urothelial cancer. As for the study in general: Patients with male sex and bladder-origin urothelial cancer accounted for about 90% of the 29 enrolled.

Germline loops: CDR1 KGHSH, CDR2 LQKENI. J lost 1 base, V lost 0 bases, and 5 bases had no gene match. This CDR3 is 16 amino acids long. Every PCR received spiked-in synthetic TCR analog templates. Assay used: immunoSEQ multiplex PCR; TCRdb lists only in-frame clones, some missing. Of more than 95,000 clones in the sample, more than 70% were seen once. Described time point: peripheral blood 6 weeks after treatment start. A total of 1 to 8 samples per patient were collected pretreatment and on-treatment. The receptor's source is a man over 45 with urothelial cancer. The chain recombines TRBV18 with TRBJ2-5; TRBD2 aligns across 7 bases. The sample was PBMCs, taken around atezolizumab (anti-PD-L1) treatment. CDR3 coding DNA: TGTGCCAGCTCACCACCGAGCGGGACTCCCCAAGAGACCCAGTACTTC. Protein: CASSPPSGTPQETQYF.